This T cell receptor beta chain derives from a study of blood T cell repertoires in COVID-19. Study processing details: Nucleated cell counts were estimated from reference gene primer amplification. Produced via immunoSEQ multiplex PCR; TCRdb's table is partial and in-frame only. That table supplies the V and J calls and clone size; D and trimming were determined from the DNA. The sample holds around 270,000 clones; over 75% are singletons and the top ten take approximately 3.4%. V lost 4 bases and J lost 0; bases outside the gene matches: 11. Germline lookup yields CDR1 LGHNA and CDR2 YSLEER. CDR3 length equals 19 residues.

The receptor's source is a woman aged 35 to 49 who had been exposed to COVID-19. Sequenced sample: PBMCs or T cells enriched from blood (not recorded which). The genes are TRBV4-3 and TRBJ2-1; 11 bases match TRBD2. CDR3 sequence reads: CASSPWGLAELSSYNEQFF. The CDR3 nucleotides read TGCGCCAGCAGCCCCTGGGGACTAGCGGAGCTTAGCTCCTACAATGAGCAGTTCTTC.